Sequencing of this T cell receptor beta chain was carried out in a study of long-term antiretroviral therapy in people with HIV. Broader study findings: Pre-ART clonal expansion yielded clones that dominated the repertoire at all time points. The ART regimens used between about 2004 and 2017 may be less effective than current ones.

Survey-level immunoSEQ v3.0 assays were run. Clones were read by immunoSEQ multiplex PCR, and TCRdb kept only the in-frame ones, dropping some. The profile shows about 31,000 clones, 75% to 85% of them singletons. The CDR3 contains 14 residues. Germline V CDR1 and CDR2: MDHEN, SYDVKM. Losses at the gene ends were 6 bases for V and 4 bases for J; bases not matched to a gene: 6. A word on this clone: What it binds is unknown.

This receptor was identified in a man aged 18 to 29 with HIV. The input for sequencing was unsorted PBMCs, taken 1.9 years after starting antiretroviral therapy. The V gene is TRBV28, the J gene TRBJ2-1, with 7 bases lining up with TRBD1. The CDR3 nucleotides are TGTGCCAGCAGGAACCCGGGACAGTACAATGAGCAGTTCTTC. This sequence encodes CASRNPGQYNEQFF.